This paragraph reports one T cell receptor beta chain. Sorting that relied on CD45RO/CCR7/CD25/CD127/CD95/CD27 yielded CD4+ naive, central memory, regulatory and stem cell-like memory cells. Of the isolated RNA, all was reverse transcribed, and so the sequenced material was expressed TCRB transcripts. Using immunoSEQ multiplex PCR, the repertoire was profiled, and TCRdb retains in-frame clones only, with some absent. The data contain about 150,000 clones, 11% of them singletons. The data stem from a study of beta chain features in type 1 diabetes. Trimming stripped 3 bases from V and 0 bases from J, with 6 bases between. The V gene's germline CDR1 is SEHNR and CDR2 FQNEAQ (reference sequence). The CDR3 runs 13 residues.

The TCR comes from a man between 18 and 29 years old in good health. The chain is built from TRBV7-9 and TRBJ2-7; D uncertain. Sequences were obtained from central memory CD4+ T cells from blood. The CDR3 loop is CASSFSSSYEQYF. For the CDR3, the DNA is TGTGCCAGCAGCTTTTCTAGCTCCTACGAGCAGTACTTC.